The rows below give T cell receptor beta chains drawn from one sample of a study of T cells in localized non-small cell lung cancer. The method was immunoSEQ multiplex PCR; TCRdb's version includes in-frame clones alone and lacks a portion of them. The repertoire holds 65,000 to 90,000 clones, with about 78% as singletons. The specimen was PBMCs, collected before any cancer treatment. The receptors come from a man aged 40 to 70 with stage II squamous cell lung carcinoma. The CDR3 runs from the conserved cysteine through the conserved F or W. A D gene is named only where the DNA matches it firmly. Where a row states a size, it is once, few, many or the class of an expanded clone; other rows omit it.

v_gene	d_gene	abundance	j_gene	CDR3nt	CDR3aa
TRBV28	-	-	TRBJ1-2	TGTGCCAGCAGTTTTGGCAGGGACCTCTCCACCTTC	CASSFGRDLSTF
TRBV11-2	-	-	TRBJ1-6	TGTGCCAGCAGCCCGACAGATAATTCACCTCTCCACTTT	CASSPTDNSPLHF
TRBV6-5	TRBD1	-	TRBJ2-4	TGTGCCAGCAGCGAACAGGGGGCGGCCAAAAACATTCAGTACTTC	CASSEQGAAKNIQYF
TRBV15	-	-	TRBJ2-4	TGTGCCACCAGCAGAGAAAATCTTGGGGCGAAAAACATTCAGTACTTC	CATSRENLGAKNIQYF
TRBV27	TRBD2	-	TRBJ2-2	TGTGCCAGCAGTCTGACGGGGGGGCACGGGGAGCTGTTTTTT	CASSLTGGHGELFF
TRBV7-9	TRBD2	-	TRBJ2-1	TGTGCCAGCAGCCTAAGCGGGGTGTCCTACAATGAGCAGTTCTTC	CASSLSGVSYNEQFF
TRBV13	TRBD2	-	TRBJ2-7	TGTGCTAGCAGACGACTAGCGGGAGGTCTGGGCGAGCAGTACTTC	CASRRLAGGLGEQYF
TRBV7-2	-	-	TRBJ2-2	TGTGCCAGCAGCCCCGAAAGCAGGGTCGCCGGGGAGCTGTTTTTT	CASSPESRVAGELFF
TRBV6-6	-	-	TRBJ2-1	TGTGCCAGCAGTTACCCGGACCGTTCACCTGGGAATGAGCAGTTCTTC	CASSYPDRSPGNEQFF
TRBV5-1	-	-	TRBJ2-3	TGCGCCAGCAGCCCCTATATGAGGGTCGGAACAGATACGCAGTATTTT	CASSPYMRVGTDTQYF
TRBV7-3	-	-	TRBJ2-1	TGTGCCAGCAGCGCCACTAGAAACTCCTACAATGAGCAGTTCTTC	CASSATRNSYNEQFF
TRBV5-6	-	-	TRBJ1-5	TGTGCCAGCAGTTTTCCGGGGCAGCCCCAGCATTTT	CASSFPGQPQHF
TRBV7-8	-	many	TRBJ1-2	TGTGCCAGCAGTTCCCGACAGAGTAACTATGGCTACACCTTC	CASSSRQSNYGYTF
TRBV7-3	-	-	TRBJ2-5	TGTGCCAGCAGCTTACCAACGCAGGAGGGGGGTGAGACCCAGTACTTC	CASSLPTQEGGETQYF
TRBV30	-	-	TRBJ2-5	TGTGCCTGGAGACTGGACCTACAAGAGACCCAGTACTTC	CAWRLDLQETQYF
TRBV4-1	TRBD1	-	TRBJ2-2	TGCGCCAGCAGCCTCCTCCTAGGGGCCTCGGGACAGGGTTTTAGGACCGGGGAGCTGTTTTTT	CASSLLLGASGQGFRTGELFF
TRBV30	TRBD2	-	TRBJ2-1	TGTGCCTGGAAGCTAGCGGGAGTTAATGAGCAGTTCTTC	CAWKLAGVNEQFF
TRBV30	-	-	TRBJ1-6	TGTGCCTGGAGTACCAACACGAATAATTCACCCCTCCACTTT	CAWSTNTNNSPLHF
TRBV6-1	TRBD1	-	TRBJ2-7	TGTGCCAGCAGGAAAGACAGGGGAATGGACGAGCAGTACTTC	CASRKDRGMDEQYF
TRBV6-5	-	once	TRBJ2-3	TGTGCCAGCAGCGAGCCAAGCACAGATACGCAGTATTTT	CASSEPSTDTQYF
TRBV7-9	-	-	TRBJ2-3	TGTGCCAGCAGCTTCTTCCGGGGACTCACAGATACGCAGTATTTT	CASSFFRGLTDTQYF
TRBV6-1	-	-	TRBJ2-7	TGTGCCAGCAGTGACCCCTATTCCTACGAGCAGTACTTC	CASSDPYSYEQYF
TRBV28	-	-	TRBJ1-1	TGTGCCAGCAGTTTGAGGGGCATAGCAAACACTGAAGCTTTCTTT	CASSLRGIANTEAFF
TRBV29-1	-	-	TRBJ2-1	TGCAGCGTTGAAGGGGAAGGCGGGTACGAGCAGTTCTTC	CSVEGEGGYEQFF
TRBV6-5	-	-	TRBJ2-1	TGTGCCAGCAGTTTAGGACTACTTTCCTACAATGAGCAGTTCTTC	CASSLGLLSYNEQFF
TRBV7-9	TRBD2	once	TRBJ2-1	TGTGCCAGCACCGGTGGGAGGGCTAGCGGAGGGGACGGAGAGCAGTTCTTC	CASTGGRASGGDGEQFF
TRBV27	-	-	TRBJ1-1	TGTGCCAGCAGTCCCACGGTCCGTCCGAACACTGAAGCTTTCTTT	CASSPTVRPNTEAFF
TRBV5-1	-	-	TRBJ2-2	TGCGCCAGCAGCCTACGTTCCGTTCGGGATTCGAACACCGGGGAGCTGTTTTTT	CASSLRSVRDSNTGELFF
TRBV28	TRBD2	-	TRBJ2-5	TGTGCCAGCGGGACTAGCGGAGCGAGTAACCGGGAGACCCAGTACTTC	CASGTSGASNRETQYF
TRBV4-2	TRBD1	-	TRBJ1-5	TGTGCCAGCAGCCTAGGACAGGGGGGACAGCCCCAGCATTTT	CASSLGQGGQPQHF
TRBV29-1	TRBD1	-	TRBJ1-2	TGCAGCGTCGAGGTAGGGACAGGGGGCAGTGGCTACACCTTC	CSVEVGTGGSGYTF
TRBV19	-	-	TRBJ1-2	TGTGCCAGTAGTATAGGTGGAGCCGCTGCTAACTATGGCTACACCTTC	CASSIGGAAANYGYTF
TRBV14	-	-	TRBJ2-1	TGTGCCAGCAGCCAAGAAGGGGGGAGGGTCCGGGATGAGCAGTTCTTC	CASSQEGGRVRDEQFF
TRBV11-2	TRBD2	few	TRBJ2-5	TGTGCCAGCAGCCCGACGCGAGCGGGGGGGGGAGAGACCCAGTACTTC	CASSPTRAGGGETQYF
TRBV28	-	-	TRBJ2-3	TGTGCCAGCAGTTTATTGGTCGGAGGCACAGATACGCAGTATTTT	CASSLLVGGTDTQYF
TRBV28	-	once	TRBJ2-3	TGTGCCAGCAGTTTATGGCGATCAGCGGACGTCCGCACAGATACGCAGTATTTT	CASSLWRSADVRTDTQYF
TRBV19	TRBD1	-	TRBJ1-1	TGTGCCAGTAGTGTACAGGGGGGGAAGGCTGAAGCTTTCTTT	CASSVQGGKAEAFF
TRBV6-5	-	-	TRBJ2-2	TGTGCCAGCAGCCTCGGGGGAAACACCGGGGAGCTGTTTTTT	CASSLGGNTGELFF
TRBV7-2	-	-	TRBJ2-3	TGTGCCAGCAGCCGCCTCCGGGGTAGCGGGTGGACAGGAGATACGCAGTATTTT	CASSRLRGSGWTGDTQYF
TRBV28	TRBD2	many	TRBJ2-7	TGTGCCAGCAGTTACCGGACTAGCGGGAGAGGCGAGCAGTACTTC	CASSYRTSGRGEQYF
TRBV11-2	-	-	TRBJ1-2	TGTGCCAGCAGCTCCGGGAGGGACTATGGCTACACCTTC	CASSSGRDYGYTF
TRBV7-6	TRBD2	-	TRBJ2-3	TGTGCCAGCAGCTTAATTCTAGCGGGCACAGATACGCAGTATTTT	CASSLILAGTDTQYF
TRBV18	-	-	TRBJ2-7	TGTGCCAGCTCACCACCGTACAGCTCCTACGAGCAGTACTTC	CASSPPYSSYEQYF
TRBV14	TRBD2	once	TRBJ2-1	TGTGCCAGCAGCTTCGGACTAGGTGAGCAGTTCTTC	CASSFGLGEQFF
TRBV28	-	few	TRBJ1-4	TGTGCCAGCAGTTGGGAGGGACTCGTGTATAATGAAAAACTGTTTTTT	CASSWEGLVYNEKLFF
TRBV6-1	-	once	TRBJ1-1	TGTGCCAGCAGTGAAGCGAGCGCCAGGCTGAACACTGAAGCTTTCTTT	CASSEASARLNTEAFF
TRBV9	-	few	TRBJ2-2	TGTGCCAGCAGCGTAGGACCTTCCCCCGGGGAGCTGTTTTTT	CASSVGPSPGELFF
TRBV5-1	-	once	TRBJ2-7	TGCGCCAGCAGCGACCCAGGGGACGAGCAGTACTTC	CASSDPGDEQYF
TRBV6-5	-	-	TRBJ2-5	TGTGCCAGCAGCCCCCCTTTGGGAGAGACCCAGTACTTC	CASSPPLGETQYF
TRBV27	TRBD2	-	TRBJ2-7	TGTGCCAGCAGCTCCGGGACTAGCGGGAGGCGAGGCGAGCAGTACTTC	CASSSGTSGRRGEQYF
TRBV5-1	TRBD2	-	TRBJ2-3	TGCGCCAGCAGCTTGGAACTAGCGGGACCAGATACGCAGTATTTT	CASSLELAGPDTQYF
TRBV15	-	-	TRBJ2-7	TGTGCCACCAGCAGAGCAGCAGGGACCTACGAGCAGTACTTC	CATSRAAGTYEQYF
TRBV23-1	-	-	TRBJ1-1	TGCGCCAGCAGTCAATCTGGGGAGTGCACTGAAGCTTTCTTT	CASSQSGECTEAFF
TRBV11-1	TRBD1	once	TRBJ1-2	TGTGCCAGCAGCGCGCAGGGGGCTGAAGGCTACACCTTC	CASSAQGAEGYTF